The clone carrying this T cell receptor beta chain was detected only a few times. Germline V CDR1 and CDR2: MDHEN, SYDVKM. The length of the CDR3 is 15 residues. V gave up 6 bases and J gave up 5 bases, with 19 bases separating them. The data are from a study of T cell responses to AZD1222 COVID-19 vaccine. Some clones are missing from TCRdb's copy, which holds only in-frame ones; the method was immunoSEQ multiplex PCR. The sample holds tens of thousands of clones, roughly 85% seen once. The sample here was peripheral blood, taken 28 days after the second AZD1222 dose. The receptor was derived from an adult who received the AZD1222 COVID-19 vaccine. This chain connects TRBV28 to TRBJ1-2; D may be TRBD1 (5 bases). As DNA, the CDR3 is TGTGCCAGCAGCCCCTCAGGGAATCGGTTTTATGGCTACACCTTC. This encodes CASSPSGNRFYGYTF.